The 27 T cell receptor beta chains below were found in one sample sequenced in a study of CD8 T cells in ankylosing spondylitis (dated by TCRdb to the late 2010s). The library was obtained by 5' RACE. TCRdb names Illumina MiSeq as the instrument used. The public reads were run again by TCRdb, first through fastp at Q25 and then through MiXCR, and only productive beta chains were kept. Every CDR3 protein is listed once, alongside the most common genes and DNA of its rows. The sample includes around 23,000 distinct CDR3 sequences, with roughly a sixth observed a single time. Around 27% of the sample lies in the top ten. Sequencing was performed on blood. The receptor source for this set is a male donor with ankylosing spondylitis or in good health (not recorded which).

This clonotype was recorded a few times. This chain joins TRBV25-1 and TRBJ2-3; D remains ambiguous. The CDR3 totals 12 residues. Looked up from germline, CDR1 is MGHDK and CDR2 is SYGVNS. Trimming cost V 8 bases and J 5 bases, with 11 bases left between them. The DNA for the CDR3 is TGTGCCAGCGCTCATTCCTTAGATACGCAGTATTTT. Its translation: CASAHSLDTQYF. The full variable domain, completed using reference TRBV25-1 and TRBJ2-3, is EADIYQTPRYLVIGTGKKITLECSQTMGHDKMYWYQQDPGMELHLIHYSYGVNSTEKGDLSSESTVSRIRTEHFPLTLESARPSHTSQYLCASAHSLDTQYFGPGTRLTVL.

This clonotype was counted ten times or more. The V gene is TRBV12-3 or TRBV12-4, the J gene TRBJ2-2, with D unresolved. V was trimmed by 6 bases and J by 7 bases, leaving 6 bases between them. The CDR3 contains 11 residues. DNA of the CDR3: TGTGCCAGCAGGCTGAACGGGGAGCTGTTTTTT. Protein: CASRLNGELFF.

This clonotype was seen a handful of times. The rearrangement uses TRBV5-4 and TRBJ2-3; D is unresolved. The CDR3 covers 12 residues. With 0 bases removed from V and 6 bases from J, the gap between germline ends came to 5 bases. Germline lookup yields CDR1 SGHNT and CDR2 YYREEE (reference sequence). DNA for the CDR3: TGTGCCAGCAGCTTGGGATTGGATACGCAGTATTTT. It codes for CASSLGLDTQYF.

In its sample, this clonotype was seen many times. The V gene is TRBV5-1, the J gene TRBJ2-2; TRBD2 might be the D (5 bases). Germline V lookup: CDR1 SGHRS, CDR2 YFSETQ. The CDR3 covers 15 residues. Between the trimmed V and J ends, which lost 0 bases and 1 base, there was a span of 7 bases. This chain's CDR3 is CASSLDGVNTGELFF. The CDR3 DNA sequence: TGCGCCAGCAGCTTGGACGGGGTGAACACCGGGGAGCTGTTTTTT.

V and J are TRBV5-1 and TRBJ2-5; D is ambiguous. V lost 0 bases and J 2 bases, leaving 5 bases between the germline ends. This CDR3 contains 13 residues. CDR1 and CDR2 from the germline V gene are SGHRS and YFSETQ. The CDR3 loop reads CASSLVSQETQYF. CDR3 DNA: TGCGCCAGCAGCTTGGTCTCACAAGAGACCCAGTACTTC.

This clonotype was detected many times. The chain carries TRBV9 and TRBJ1-1; possibly TRBD1 for D (6 bases). The germline V gene has CDR1 SGDLS and CDR2 YYNGEE. The CDR3 has 14 residues. V was cut by 3 bases and J by 4 bases, with 13 bases left in between. For the CDR3, the DNA is TGTGCCAGCAGCGCCGAACAGGGAGCCACTGAAGCTTTCTTT. It encodes CASSAEQGATEAFF.

Only a few counts were recorded for this clonotype. This CDR3 is CASGAGLLNTEAFF. In nucleotides, the CDR3 is TGTGCCAGCGGCGCGGGGTTGCTGAACACTGAAGCTTTCTTT. V and J are TRBV27 and TRBJ1-1; no firm D call. In germline, CDR1 is MNHEY, CDR2 SMNVEV (reference sequence). Trimming stripped 8 bases from V and 0 bases from J, with 13 bases between. This CDR3 has 14 amino acids.

The chain recombines TRBV10-3 with TRBJ2-2; no clear D gene. Germline CDR1 ENHRY, CDR2 SYGVKD. The CDR3 contains 13 residues. The V end lost 2 bases, the J end lost 5 bases, and 6 bases lay between the germline ends. The CDR3 is CAISESRTGELFF. The CDR3 DNA reads TGTGCCATCAGTGAGAGTAGAACCGGGGAGCTGTTTTTT.

This clonotype showed up just a few times. The chain joins TRBV3-1 to TRBJ2-1; D may correspond to TRBD1 or TRBD2 (5 bases each). Trimming removed 0 bases from V and 5 bases from J, with 5 bases in between. This CDR3 comprises 13 residues. The germline CDR1 and CDR2 sequences are LGHDT and YNNKEL (reference sequence). The CDR3 is CASSQEGDNEQFF. The CDR3 region has the DNA TGTGCCAGCAGCCAAGAGGGGGACAATGAGCAGTTCTTC.

This clonotype appeared a few times. V and J are TRBV10-3 and TRBJ2-7; D remains ambiguous. This CDR3 contains 13 residues. V was shortened by 0 bases and J by 6 bases, with 9 bases between the two germline ends. Germline V gene data show CDR1 as ENHRY and CDR2 as SYGVKD. The CDR3 is CAISESWEGEQYV. The CDR3 region has the DNA TGTGCCATCAGTGAGTCATGGGAAGGCGAGCAGTACGTC.

This rearrangement joins TRBV11-2 to TRBJ2-2; no definite D call. The CDR3 consists of 13 residues. CDR1 SGHAT and CDR2 FQNNGV come from the germline V gene. V gave up 5 bases and J gave up 6 bases, with 10 bases separating them. The CDR3 region is CASSPPLSGELFF. The CDR3 DNA follows: TGTGCCAGCAGCCCGCCCCTGTCCGGGGAGCTGTTTTTT.

The chain employs TRBV20-1 and TRBJ2-3; 7 nucleotides align to TRBD2. CDR1 DFQATT and CDR2 SNEGSKA come from the germline V gene (reference sequence). CDR3 length: 12 amino acids. The trim removed 3 bases at V and 6 bases at J, leaving 3 bases unmatched. DNA of the CDR3: TGCAGTGCTAGCGGGGGGATTGATACGCAGTATTTT. This codes for CSASGGIDTQYF.

This clonotype was observed many times. J is TRBJ2-2 and V is TRBV28, with D maybe TRBD2 (5 bases). The germline V gene encodes CDR1 MDHEN and CDR2 SYDVKM. V lost 5 bases to trimming and J lost 0 bases, with 19 bases between them. This CDR3 spans 18 amino acids. The CDR3 region is CASSPIASGFPNTGELFF. The CDR3, as DNA: TGTGCCAGCAGTCCCATAGCATCGGGGTTCCCGAACACCGGGGAGCTGTTTTTT.

This chain joins TRBV20-1 and TRBJ1-2; D unclear. This CDR3 has 10 amino acids. The V end lost 3 bases, the J end lost 8 bases, and 7 bases lay between the germline ends. Germline V gene sequence: CDR1 DFQATT, CDR2 SNEGSKA (reference sequence). In DNA, the CDR3 is TGCAGTGCTAGTGCGGGCGGCTACACCTTC. Residues: CSASAGGYTF.

The V gene is TRBV25-1, the J gene TRBJ2-2; 7 positions match TRBD1. This CDR3 is built from 15 residues. J lost 4 bases, V lost 5 bases, and 7 bases had no gene match. The germline gives CDR1 MGHDK, CDR2 SYGVNS. CDR3 amino acids: CASSPTTGTTGELFF. DNA of the CDR3: TGTGCCAGCAGTCCCACGACAGGGACCACCGGGGAGCTGTTTTTT.

The rearrangement joins TRBV7-8 to TRBJ2-6; 8 bases are shared with TRBD2. Per the germline V gene, CDR1 is SGHVS and CDR2 is FQNEAQ. Trimming at V came to 2 bases and at J to 4 bases, leaving 4 bases not matched to a gene. This CDR3 is built from 16 residues. DNA of the CDR3: TGTGCCAGCAGCTTATTCGGGGGGGCCGGGGCCAACGTCCTGACTTTC. Amino acid sequence: CASSLFGGAGANVLTF. Full variable domain (missing parts from reference TRBV7-8 and TRBJ2-6): GAGVSQSPRYKVAKRGQDVALRCDPISGHVSLFWYQQALGQGPEFLTYFQNEAQLDKSGLPSDRFFAERPEGSVSTLKIQRTQQEDSAVYLCASSLFGGAGANVLTFGAGSRLTVL.

In this sample, this clonotype is medium-sized. The genes are TRBV5-1 and TRBJ1-6; no clear D. The CDR3 extends over 14 amino acids. Trimming removed 4 bases from V and 12 bases from J, with 17 bases in between. Germline CDR1 reads SGHRS; CDR2 reads YFSETQ. CDR3 sequence reads: CASSPADAAGPLHF. In DNA form, the CDR3 reads TGCGCCAGCAGCCCAGCAGACGCGGCGGGACCCCTCCACTTT. The whole variable domain, remainder taken from reference TRBV5-1 and TRBJ1-6, is KAGVTQTPRYLIKTRGQQVTLSCSPISGHRSVSWYQQTPGQGLQFLFEYFSETQRNKGNFPGRFSGRQFSNSRSEMNVSTLELGDSALYLCASSPADAAGPLHFGNGTRLTVT.

This clonotype was picked up many times. The chain recombines TRBV7-2 with TRBJ1-5; D call uncertain. Germline V gives CDR1 SGHTA, CDR2 FQGNSA. V dropped 3 bases and J dropped 6 bases, with 6 bases sitting between them. The CDR3 contains 12 residues. CDR3 residues: CASSLPGQPQHF. The CDR3 bases are TGTGCCAGCAGCTTGCCCGGTCAGCCCCAGCATTTT.

In this sample, this clonotype turned up once. One end of the junction does not line up with germline, which may come from a read error. V gene TRBV29-1 combines with J gene TRBJ1-1; D is unclear. The germline CDR1 and CDR2 sequences are SQVTM and ANQGSEA. This CDR3 has 13 amino acids. The CDR3 DNA follows: TGCAGCGTTGAAGCCTACAGTCAGAACACTGAAGCTTTT. It encodes CSVEAYSQNTEAF.

This clonotype was observed a handful of times. The CDR3 bases are TGTGCCAGCGTGAGCGTGGGGTATAGCACAGATACGCAGTATTTT. Its translation: CASVSVGYSTDTQYF. The chain employs TRBV28 and TRBJ2-3; D not resolved. Germline V CDR1 and CDR2: MDHEN, SYDVKM. V was cut by 8 bases and J by 0 bases, with 15 bases left in between. The CDR3 has 15 residues.

Note on this clonotype: At one end the junction does not follow the germline gene, possibly because of a read error. For the CDR3, the DNA is TGTGCCAGCAGCTTAGGACACCTCGGTATTTCCTTC. Amino acids: CASSLGHLGISF. The gene calls are TRBV7-9 and TRBJ2-5; unclear D gene. Germline values: CDR1 SEHNR, CDR2 FQNEAQ (reference sequence). This CDR3 has 12 residues.

This clonotype was counted ten times or more. The genes are TRBV12-3 or TRBV12-4 and TRBJ2-7, with 7 bases fitting TRBD2. V trimming: 4 bases; J trimming: 5 bases; junction bases outside the gene matches: 11. The CDR3 spans 15 residues. CDR3: CASSSGSGGIHEQYF. CDR3 nucleotide sequence: TGTGCCAGCAGTTCTGGGTCCGGGGGGATCCACGAGCAGTACTTC.

This clonotype has only one observation. The rearrangement uses TRBV20-1 and TRBJ1-1, with 8 bases matching TRBD1. CDR3 length: 14 amino acids. CDR1 and CDR2 (germline): DFQATT, SNEGSKA (reference sequence). The V gene end was trimmed by 5 bases and the J gene end by 0 bases; junction bases not matched to a gene: 5. This chain's CDR3 is CSAGETGVNTEAFF. In DNA, the CDR3 is TGCAGTGCTGGGGAGACAGGGGTGAACACTGAAGCTTTCTTT.

This clonotype was observed a handful of times. The chain links TRBV6-5 to TRBJ2-2; D may match TRBD1 or TRBD2 (5 bases each). V lost 0 bases, J lost 6 bases, and 8 bases lay in between. CDR1 and CDR2 from the germline V gene are MNHEY and SVGAGI. This CDR3 is 14 amino acids long. The CDR3 bases are TGTGCCAGCAGTTACTCGAGGGGTCCCGGGGAGCTGTTTTTT. Amino acids: CASSYSRGPGELFF.

This rearrangement joins TRBV7-2 to TRBJ2-3, with 12 bases matching TRBD2. CDR1 SGHTA and CDR2 FQGNSA come from the germline V gene. The junction had 9 bases not matched to a gene; V was cut back by 0 bases and J by 2 bases. This CDR3 is built from 19 residues. The CDR3 sequence: CASSLASRLAGVNTDTQYF. The CDR3 nucleotides are TGTGCCAGCAGCTTAGCGTCCCGACTAGCGGGAGTCAACACAGATACGCAGTATTTT.

This clonotype was seen ten or more times. This chain links TRBV28 with TRBJ1-6; tentatively, D is TRBD1 (6 bases). The germline V and J ends were trimmed by 2 bases and 10 bases, with 18 bases remaining between them. The CDR3 is 16 amino acids. CDR1 and CDR2 (germline): MDHEN, SYDVKM. CDR3 loop: CASSLPRIRGNSPLHF. The CDR3 nucleotides read TGTGCCAGCAGTTTACCCCGTATCAGGGGAAACTCACCCCTCCACTTT.

The V gene is TRBV7-3, the J gene TRBJ2-5, with 7 positions matching TRBD2. The CDR3 totals 16 residues. Germline-derived CDR1 and CDR2 are SGHTA and FQGTGA. Trimming at V came to 4 bases and at J to 4 bases, leaving 12 bases not matched to a gene. CDR3 sequence reads: CASSSGPSLARETQYF. The CDR3 nucleotides read TGTGCCAGCAGCTCCGGCCCCTCACTAGCGAGAGAGACCCAGTACTTC.